This T cell receptor beta chain was recovered during a study of cytomegalovirus exposure and HLA in healthy donors (dated by TCRdb to 2016 to 2017). About the investigation overall: In an earlier analysis of 587 of the donors, around 300 Gb of sequence data and 90 million to 120 million unique TCR beta sequences from 150 million to 200 million T cells were reported. Roughly 290 gigabases of sequencing data and around 85 million unique TCR sequences made up an early release that covered fewer than 650 HLA-typed donors. Among the roughly 390 genotyped donors, around 81% belonged to the genetic ancestry cluster associated with self-reported Caucasian donors. The study was designed to test whether signatures of past pathogen exposure could be identified by cataloging public T cell receptors. The T cell repertoires of under 750 subjects were profiled by immunosequencing and related to cytomegalovirus serostatus. Along with the approximately 700-subject first cohort, a separate validation cohort of over a hundred different subjects was used. To predict cytomegalovirus infection status, the study brought together high-throughput TCR immunosequencing, statistical association of individual TCRs with disease status, and machine learning. A later analysis re-examined previously published TCR beta repertoires from 600 to 700 donors and added high-resolution HLA genotyping to investigate patterns of TCR occurrence. Rather than drawing on any new phenotypic data, the later analysis identified candidate immune exposures from TCR beta sequences and the way those sequences occurred across donors. An earlier analysis of 587 of the donors applied high-throughput TCR beta sequencing to assess whether each TCR beta V gene segment acted as functional or pseudogenic. Donor age, sex, ethnicity and CMV serostatus were collected together with the repertoire data. A later genetic analysis used genome-wide SNP genotypes for about 60% of the roughly 700 donors, treating that subset as a discovery cohort. Every discovery cohort repertoire had been produced on one sequencing platform. HLA typing covered class I and class II loci at four-digit resolution. The number of typed donors differed by locus: about 629-630 for A, B, C, DRB1 and DQB1; some 540 for DQA1; 606 for DPA1; and about 470 for DPB1. About five DR-DQ haplotypes were handled as single units for association and clustering, since linkage in the cohort was strong. Among some 400 genotyped donors of the cohort, an average of about 220,000 unique TCR beta nucleotide sequences was sequenced per donor, of which roughly 18% were non-productive. General conclusions and limits of the study: In vitro tests confirmed that three of the cytomegalovirus-associated TCR beta chains recognize cytomegalovirus antigens. The classifier was reported to diagnose cytomegalovirus status with high specificity and sensitivity in both the original cohort and the validation cohort. HLA typing was unavailable for some donors at each locus, so association tests used only the typed subset. V-gene and J-gene trimming of TCR beta chains was associated with a missense DCLRE1C variant in a later genetic analysis, and the association was replicated in an independent cohort. A total of about 180 TCR beta chains were listed by the study as associated with cytomegalovirus. Because counts were too low, some 17 rarely observed V segments, including chromosome 9 orphons, were left out of the earlier analysis of approximately 500 of the donors. According to the authors, the approach could potentially be generalized to other disease states and immunological phenotypes. Presence/absence analyses assumed roughly uniform sequencing depth across donors, an assumption that may not hold. In a later analysis, TCR association rates were found to vary across HLA loci, with the most associated TCRs seen for DRB1 alleles and the fewest for HLA-C alleles. Most TCR sequences were seen in very few donors, while some public TCRs were found in many individuals. A later analysis found that HLA-associated TCR beta chains were more clonally expanded and had lower generation probabilities than equally common non-associated chains. The cohort was sequenced for TCR beta chains only, and without alpha or paired-chain data the features that could be detected were limited. A later analysis found that most CMV-associated TCR beta chains appeared HLA-restricted, with HLA associations seemingly driven largely by CMV exposure. In a later analysis, several top co-occurrence clusters were reported to appear linked to parvovirus B19, influenza, CMV and Epstein-Barr virus. An earlier analysis of around 540 of the donors showed that most TCR beta V segments appeared in productive rearrangements either about 90% or about 30% of the time, which broadly matched IMGT annotations. A later genetic analysis reported fewer N-insertions in productive TCRs among donors in an Asian-associated ancestry cluster than the roughly 640-donor mean. When HLA alleles, especially DR and DQ, strongly co-occurred, TCR associations were difficult to assign to individual alleles. A further reported finding was that TCR beta sequences accurately predicted the HLA-A and HLA-B alleles for most subjects in the first cohort. CMV serostatus was the only immune exposure information available for the cohort. Because the 87-base-pair reads could not distinguish some IMGT-functional V segments, including TRBV6-2 and TRBV6-3, those segments were excluded. A cluster of highly shared sequence variants was judged likely to represent a technical artifact of the sequencing pipeline. Specific HLA alleles were associated with 16,951 TCR beta sequences at a false discovery rate of 0.05 in a later analysis. Linkage disequilibrium might explain the correlated functional status among segregating V segments, but an unknown experimental factor could not be ruled out.

Libraries came from the immunoSEQ multiplex PCR assay. For the multiplex PCR, a mixture combining 60 forward primers for TCR Vbeta segments and 13 reverse primers for TCR Jbeta segments was used. The CDR3 region of rearranged TCR beta genes was amplified from genomic DNA with a multiplex PCR assay. The amplified TCR beta libraries were sequenced on the Illumina HiSeq System as 87-base-pair reads. Per the source publication's procedure: A later analysis counted 65 million to 90 million unique TCR beta chains across the 670 or so repertoires, and some 12 million of these chains were shared by at least two donors. A nearest-neighbor algorithm error-corrected the raw reads and collapsed the reads into unique sequences, merging closely related sequences to remove PCR and sequencing errors. CDR3 sequences were aligned to IMGT reference sequences to assign V, D and J gene segments. Each retained sequence needed at least a six-nucleotide match to both a V gene segment and a J gene segment. Rearrangements were called productive when the CDR3 lacked stop codons and stayed in frame with V and J; all others were non-productive. CDR3 was defined according to IMGT convention as the region running from the second conserved V-encoded cysteine to the conserved J-encoded phenylalanine. The earlier analysis of about 590 of the donors excluded sequences that lacked an unambiguous match to a single V gene segment. In an earlier analysis of about 590 of the donors, a V segment was called functional when productive rearrangements were above 56.7%, and segregating when the standard deviation between donors exceeded 5%. A statistical classification framework was built for diagnosing cytomegalovirus status from the catalog of TCR beta chain sequences. V and J gene assignment, in a later analysis, came from comparing TCR nucleotide sequences with IMGT/GENE-DB human TR gene sequences. A later analysis assigned CDR3 sequences and most-parsimonious VDJ recombination scenarios with the TCRdist pipeline. A later analysis defined each TCR beta chain by its CDR3 amino acid sequence plus V-gene family, and excluded reads lacking a unique V-gene family. A later analysis removed several hundred highly shared, low-generation-probability nucleotide sequences to deal with suspected cross-contamination and a sequencing artifact. In a later analysis, a clonal expansion index was calculated for each public chain from normalized within-repertoire ranks of inferred template counts. Generation probabilities in a later analysis came from a VDJ recombination model fitted to out-of-frame rearrangements, and those results were checked against IGoR. A later analysis scored TCR-TCR, TCR-HLA and TCR-CMV co-occurrence with hypergeometric tests, applying a repertoire-size bias correction to TCR pairs. A later analysis estimated false discovery rates by permuting HLA or CMV assignments 20 times. In a later analysis, co-occurring TCRs were grouped with DBSCAN, and TCRdist sequence similarity was added when clustering was performed within HLA-allele-positive subsets. For co-occurrence clustering, repertoires with fewer than 30,000 or more than 120,000 public chains were excluded, along with a handful of repertoires with anomalous nucleotide sharing. TCRdb limited this immuneACCESS table to in-frame rearrangements with V and J called. A share of clones is missing; checked studies link under half to unresolved V genes, and the rest is unexplained. For V, J and clone size, that table is used; D and trimming come from the DNA. Here the sample has more than 85,000 clones; about 81% occur a single time. The ten largest clonotypes hold roughly 1.3% of the sample.

The cohort consisted of 600 to 700 healthy bone marrow donors. All cohort members were sampled while nominally healthy, although unrecorded immune exposures were likely present. The donor was CMV seronegative and belonged to the group of 352 seronegative cohort members. A peripheral blood sample was provided by each donor, and peripheral blood mononuclear cells were used for TCR beta sequencing. The Qiagen DNeasy Blood Extraction Kit was used to extract genomic DNA from the blood cell samples. Notes on this clone: It lacks a known antigen. One base away there is no much larger clone; base qualities are not given.

Counted from cysteine to phenylalanine, this CDR3 has 12 amino acids. The entry retains the CDR3 DNA only, 36 bases that are in frame from base 1. CDR1 SGHDN and CDR2 FVKESK are derived from the germline V gene. V lost 8 bases and J lost 7 bases, and the count of bases not matched to a germline gene is 5. This receptor was identified in a man younger than 40 in good health and CMV-seronegative. The rearrangement joined TRBV14 to TRBJ1-2, and TRBD1 aligns with 9 junction nucleotides. Sequenced material: PBMCs. The sequenced DNA: TGTGCCAGCGGGGGGACAGGGACTGGCTACACCTTC. It codes for CASGGTGTGYTF.